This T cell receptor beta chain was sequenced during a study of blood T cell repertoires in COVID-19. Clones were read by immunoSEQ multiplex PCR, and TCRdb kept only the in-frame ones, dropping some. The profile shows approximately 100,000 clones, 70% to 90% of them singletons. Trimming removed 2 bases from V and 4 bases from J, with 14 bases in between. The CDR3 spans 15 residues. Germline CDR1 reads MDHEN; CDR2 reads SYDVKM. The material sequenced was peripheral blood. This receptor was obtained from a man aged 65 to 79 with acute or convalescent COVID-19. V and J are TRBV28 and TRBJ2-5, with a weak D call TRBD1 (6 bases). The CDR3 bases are TGTGCCAGCAGTTTAGCAGGGGAACTCGGAGAGACCCAGTACTTC. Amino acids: CASSLAGELGETQYF.